The clone carrying this T cell receptor (beta chain) was recorded at least ten times. The antigen remains unidentified. This sample is drawn from a study of CD8 T cells in ankylosing spondylitis. Study conclusions and caveats: Disease-linked clones bore a CD8+ phenotype, appearing relatively rarely in peripheral blood.

The CDR3 extends over 14 amino acids. Germline V CDR1 and CDR2: SGHRS, YFSETQ. After removal of 0 bases from V and 6 bases from J, the junction contained 4 bases not matched to a gene. Construction of TCR beta libraries was performed using quantitative 5'-RACE with molecular barcodes. MiXCR was run by TCRdb on the 5' RACE reads, yielding one entry per CDR3 protein. Of approximately 140,000 distinct CDR3 sequences in the sample, roughly a tenth are singletons; the top ten hold 3% to 4%. The material sequenced was blood, either unsorted or a sorted T cell fraction (not recorded which). This TCR was sampled from a male donor with ankylosing spondylitis or in good health (not recorded which). This chain connects TRBV5-1 to TRBJ2-5, with 8 bases matching TRBD1. The CDR3 nucleotides are TGCGCCAGCAGCTTGGAGGGGACAGGAAAGACCCAGTACTTC. Its protein is CASSLEGTGKTQYF.